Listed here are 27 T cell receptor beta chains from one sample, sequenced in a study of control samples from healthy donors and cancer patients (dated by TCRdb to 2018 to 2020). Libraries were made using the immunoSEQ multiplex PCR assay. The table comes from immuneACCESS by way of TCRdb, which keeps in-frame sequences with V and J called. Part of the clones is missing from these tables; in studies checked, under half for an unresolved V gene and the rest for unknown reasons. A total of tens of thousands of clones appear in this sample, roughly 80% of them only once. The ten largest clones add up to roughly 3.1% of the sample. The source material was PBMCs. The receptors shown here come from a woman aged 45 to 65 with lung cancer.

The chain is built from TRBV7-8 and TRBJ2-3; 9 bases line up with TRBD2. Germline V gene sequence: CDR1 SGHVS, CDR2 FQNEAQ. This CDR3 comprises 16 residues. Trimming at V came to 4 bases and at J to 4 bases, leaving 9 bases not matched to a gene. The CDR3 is CASSWGLAQGADTQYF. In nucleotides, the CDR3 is TGTGCCAGCAGCTGGGGACTAGCACAAGGGGCAGATACGCAGTATTTT.

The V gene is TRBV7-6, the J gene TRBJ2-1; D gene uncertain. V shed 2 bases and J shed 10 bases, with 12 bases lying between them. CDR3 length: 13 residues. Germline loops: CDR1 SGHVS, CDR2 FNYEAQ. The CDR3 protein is CASSLIPVREQFF. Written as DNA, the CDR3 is TGTGCCAGCAGCTTAATCCCGGTGAGAGAGCAGTTCTTC.

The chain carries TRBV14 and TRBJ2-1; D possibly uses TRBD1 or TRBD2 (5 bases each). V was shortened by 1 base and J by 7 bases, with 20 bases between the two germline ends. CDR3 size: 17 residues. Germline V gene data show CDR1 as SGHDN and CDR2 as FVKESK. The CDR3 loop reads CASSQVLGTREGNEQFF. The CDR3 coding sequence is TGTGCCAGCAGCCAAGTTTTAGGGACCCGGGAAGGGAATGAGCAGTTCTTC.

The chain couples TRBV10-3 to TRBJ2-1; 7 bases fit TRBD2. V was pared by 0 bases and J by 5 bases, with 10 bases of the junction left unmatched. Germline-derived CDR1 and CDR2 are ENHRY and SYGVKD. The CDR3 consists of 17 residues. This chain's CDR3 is CAISESRWGGGNNEQFF. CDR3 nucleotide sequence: TGTGCCATCAGTGAGTCGAGGTGGGGCGGGGGAAACAATGAGCAGTTCTTC.

CDR3 region: CASSYSTGSFMRNQPQHF. CDR3 in DNA: TGTGCCAGCAGTTACTCTACCGGGAGCTTTATGAGAAATCAGCCCCAGCATTTT. The genes are TRBV6-2 or TRBV6-3 and TRBJ1-5, with D unresolved. Deletions cut 0 bases from V and 4 bases from J, with 19 bases between. The CDR3 length is 18 residues. Per germline, CDR1 MNHEY and CDR2 SVGEGT.

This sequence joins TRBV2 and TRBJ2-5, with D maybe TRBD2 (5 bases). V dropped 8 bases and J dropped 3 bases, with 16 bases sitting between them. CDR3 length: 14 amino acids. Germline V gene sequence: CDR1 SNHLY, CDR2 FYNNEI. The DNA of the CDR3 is TGTGCCAGCGGTCCCTCGTGGGGAGAAGAGACCCAGTACTTC. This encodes CASGPSWGEETQYF.

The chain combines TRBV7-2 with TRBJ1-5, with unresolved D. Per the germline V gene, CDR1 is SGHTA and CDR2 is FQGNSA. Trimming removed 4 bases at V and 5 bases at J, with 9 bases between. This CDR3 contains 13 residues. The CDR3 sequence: CASSYYADQPQHF. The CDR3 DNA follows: TGTGCCAGCAGCTATTACGCAGATCAGCCCCAGCATTTT.

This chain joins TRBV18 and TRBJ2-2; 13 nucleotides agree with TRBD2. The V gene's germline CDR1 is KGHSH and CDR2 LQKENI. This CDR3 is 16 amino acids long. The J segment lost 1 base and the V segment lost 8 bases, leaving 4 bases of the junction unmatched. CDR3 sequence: CASTWTSGGNTGELFF. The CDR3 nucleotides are TGTGCCAGCACTTGGACTAGCGGGGGGAACACCGGGGAGCTGTTTTTT.

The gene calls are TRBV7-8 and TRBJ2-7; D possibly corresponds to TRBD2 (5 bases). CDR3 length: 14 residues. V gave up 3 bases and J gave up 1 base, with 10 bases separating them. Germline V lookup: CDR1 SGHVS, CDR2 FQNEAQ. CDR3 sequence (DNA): TGTGCCAGCAGCTTTCGTGAGGGTTCCTACGAGCAGTACTTC. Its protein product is CASSFREGSYEQYF. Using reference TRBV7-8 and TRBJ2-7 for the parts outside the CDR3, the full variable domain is GAGVSQSPRYKVAKRGQDVALRCDPISGHVSLFWYQQALGQGPEFLTYFQNEAQLDKSGLPSDRFFAERPEGSVSTLKIQRTQQEDSAVYLCASSFREGSYEQYFGPGTRLTVT.

CDR3: CASSLGQDAGETQYF. DNA for the CDR3: TGTGCCAGCAGCCTCGGACAGGACGCGGGAGAGACCCAGTACTTC. J is TRBJ2-5 and V is TRBV11-3; 7 nucleotides match TRBD1. This CDR3 comprises 15 residues. CDR1 SGHNT and CDR2 YENEEA come from the germline V gene. J lost 4 bases, V lost 5 bases, and 10 bases had no gene match.

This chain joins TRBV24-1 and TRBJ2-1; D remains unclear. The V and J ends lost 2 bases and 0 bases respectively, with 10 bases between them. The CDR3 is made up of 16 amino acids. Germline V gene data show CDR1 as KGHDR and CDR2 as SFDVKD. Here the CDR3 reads CATSDSGSGSYNEQFF. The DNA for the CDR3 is TGTGCCACCAGTGATTCCGGCTCAGGCTCCTACAATGAGCAGTTCTTC.

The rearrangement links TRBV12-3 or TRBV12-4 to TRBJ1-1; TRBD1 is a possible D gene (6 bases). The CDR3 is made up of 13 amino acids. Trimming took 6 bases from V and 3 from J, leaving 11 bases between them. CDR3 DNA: TGTGCCAGCAGCACTAGGGGGGACACTGAAGCTTTCTTT. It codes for CASSTRGDTEAFF.

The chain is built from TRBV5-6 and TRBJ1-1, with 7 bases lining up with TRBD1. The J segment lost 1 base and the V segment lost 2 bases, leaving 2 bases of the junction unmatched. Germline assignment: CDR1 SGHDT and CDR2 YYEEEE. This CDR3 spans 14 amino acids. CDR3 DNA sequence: TGTGCCAGCAGCTTCCGGGACAGGAACACTGAAGCTTTCTTT. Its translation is CASSFRDRNTEAFF. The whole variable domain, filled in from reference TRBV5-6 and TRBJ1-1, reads DAGVTQSPTHLIKTRGQQVTLRCSPKSGHDTVSWYQQALGQGPQFIFQYYEEEERQRGNFPDRFSGHQFPNYSSELNVNALLLGDSALYLCASSFRDRNTEAFFGQGTRLTVV.

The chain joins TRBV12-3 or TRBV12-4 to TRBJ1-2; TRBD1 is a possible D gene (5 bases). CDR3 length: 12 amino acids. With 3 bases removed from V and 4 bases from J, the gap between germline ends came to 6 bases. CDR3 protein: CASSLGTYGYTF. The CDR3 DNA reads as TGTGCCAGCAGTTTGGGGACCTATGGCTACACCTTC.

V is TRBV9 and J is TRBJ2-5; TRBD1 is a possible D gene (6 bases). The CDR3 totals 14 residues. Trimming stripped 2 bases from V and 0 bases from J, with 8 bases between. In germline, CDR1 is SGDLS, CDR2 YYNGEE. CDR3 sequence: CASSVGTNQETQYF. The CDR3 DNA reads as TGTGCCAGCAGCGTTGGGACAAACCAAGAGACCCAGTACTTC.

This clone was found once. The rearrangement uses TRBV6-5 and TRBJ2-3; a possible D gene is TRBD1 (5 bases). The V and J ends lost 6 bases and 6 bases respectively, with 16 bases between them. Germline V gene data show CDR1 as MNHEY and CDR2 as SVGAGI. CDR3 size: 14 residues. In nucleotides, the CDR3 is TGTGCCAGCAGCCGTGCCGACAGCTTGGATACGCAGTATTTT. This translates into CASSRADSLDTQYF.

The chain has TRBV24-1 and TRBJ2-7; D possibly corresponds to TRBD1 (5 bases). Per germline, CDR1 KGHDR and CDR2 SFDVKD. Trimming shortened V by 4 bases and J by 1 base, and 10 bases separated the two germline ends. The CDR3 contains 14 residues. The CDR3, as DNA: TGTGCCACCAGTGACTCCCGACAGTCCTACGAGCAGTACTTC. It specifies CATSDSRQSYEQYF.

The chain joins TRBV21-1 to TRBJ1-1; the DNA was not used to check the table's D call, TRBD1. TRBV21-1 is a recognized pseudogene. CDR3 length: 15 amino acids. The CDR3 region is CASSTLTGGNTEAFF. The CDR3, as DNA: TGTGCCAGCAGCACACTGACAGGGGGCAACACTGAAGCTTTCTTT.

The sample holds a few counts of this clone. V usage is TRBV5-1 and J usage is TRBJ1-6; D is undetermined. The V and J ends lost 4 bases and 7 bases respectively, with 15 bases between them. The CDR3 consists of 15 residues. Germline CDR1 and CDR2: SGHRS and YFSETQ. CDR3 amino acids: CASSPRDTLNSPLHF. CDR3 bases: TGCGCCAGCAGCCCCCGGGATACACTGAATTCACCCCTCCACTTT. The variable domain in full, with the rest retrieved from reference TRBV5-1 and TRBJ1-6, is KAGVTQTPRYLIKTRGQQVTLSCSPISGHRSVSWYQQTPGQGLQFLFEYFSETQRNKGNFPGRFSGRQFSNSRSEMNVSTLELGDSALYLCASSPRDTLNSPLHFGNGTRLTVT.

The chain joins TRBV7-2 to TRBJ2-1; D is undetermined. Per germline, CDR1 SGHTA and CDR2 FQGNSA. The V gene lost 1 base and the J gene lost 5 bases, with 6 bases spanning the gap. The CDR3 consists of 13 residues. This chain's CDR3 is CASSLVGNNEQFF. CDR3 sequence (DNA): TGTGCCAGCAGCTTAGTTGGGAACAATGAGCAGTTCTTC.

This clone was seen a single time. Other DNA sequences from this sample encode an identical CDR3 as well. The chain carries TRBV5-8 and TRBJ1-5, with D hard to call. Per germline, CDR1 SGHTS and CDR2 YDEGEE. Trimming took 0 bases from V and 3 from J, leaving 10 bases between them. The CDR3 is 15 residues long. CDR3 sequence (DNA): TGTGCCAGCAGCTTGGAAGGAGGATCCAATCAGCCCCAGCATTTT. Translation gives CASSLEGGSNQPQHF.

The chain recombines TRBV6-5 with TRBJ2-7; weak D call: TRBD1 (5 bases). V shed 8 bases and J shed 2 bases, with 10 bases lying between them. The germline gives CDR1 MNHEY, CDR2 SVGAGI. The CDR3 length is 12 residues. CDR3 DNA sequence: TGTGCCAGCTCTGACAGTCCCTACGAGCAGTACTTC. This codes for CASSDSPYEQYF.

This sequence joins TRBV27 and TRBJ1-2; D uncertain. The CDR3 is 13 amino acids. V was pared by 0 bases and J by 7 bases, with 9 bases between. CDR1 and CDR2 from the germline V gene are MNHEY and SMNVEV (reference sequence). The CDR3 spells CASSLSAGAGYTF. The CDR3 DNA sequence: TGTGCCAGCAGTTTATCGGCAGGCGCTGGCTACACCTTC.

The CDR3 spells CASSLGGSGNTIYF. DNA of the CDR3: TGTGCCAGCAGCTTGGGGGGTTCTGGAAACACCATATATTTT. This chain joins TRBV5-4 and TRBJ1-3; no clear D. Trimming shortened V by 0 bases and J by 1 base, and 5 bases separated the two germline ends. The CDR3 covers 14 residues. Per germline, CDR1 SGHNT and CDR2 YYREEE (reference sequence). The entire variable domain, with the rest obtained from reference TRBV5-4 and TRBJ1-3, is as follows: ETGVTQSPTHLIKTRGQQVTLRCSSQSGHNTVSWYQQALGQGPQFIFQYYREEENGRGNFPPRFSGLQFPNYSSELNVNALELDDSALYLCASSLGGSGNTIYFGEGSWLTVV.

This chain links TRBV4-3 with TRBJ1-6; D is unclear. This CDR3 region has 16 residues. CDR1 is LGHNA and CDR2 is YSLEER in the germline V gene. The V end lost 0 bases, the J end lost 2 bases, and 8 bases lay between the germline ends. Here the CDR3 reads CASSQESAAYNSPLHF. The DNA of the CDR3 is TGCGCCAGCAGCCAAGAATCCGCGGCCTATAATTCACCCCTCCACTTT.

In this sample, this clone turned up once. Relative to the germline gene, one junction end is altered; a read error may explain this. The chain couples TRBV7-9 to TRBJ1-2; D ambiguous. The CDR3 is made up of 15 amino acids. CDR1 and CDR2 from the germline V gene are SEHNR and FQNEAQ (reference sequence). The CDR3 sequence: CASSLGFGVEPALDF. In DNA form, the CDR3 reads TGTGCCAGCAGCCTTGGATTTGGGGTAGAACCAGCGCTCGACTTC.

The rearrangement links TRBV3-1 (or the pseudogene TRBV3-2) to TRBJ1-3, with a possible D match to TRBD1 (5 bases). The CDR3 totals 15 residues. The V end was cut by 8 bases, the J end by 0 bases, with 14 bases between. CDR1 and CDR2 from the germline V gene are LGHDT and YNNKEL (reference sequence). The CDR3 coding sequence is TGTGCCAGCGGCCGGGACGGACACTCTGGAAACACCATATATTTT. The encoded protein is CASGRDGHSGNTIYF.